This T cell receptor beta chain originates from a study of cytomegalovirus exposure and HLA in healthy donors. Profiling relied on immunoSEQ multiplex PCR, and the TCRdb table lists in-frame clones only, not all of them. The sample holds around 150,000 clones, nearly 90% seen once. This clone has only a few counts. The germline V gene encodes CDR1 SQVTM and CDR2 ANQGSEA. The CDR3 covers 12 residues. The V end lost 5 bases, the J end lost 4 bases, and 11 bases lay between the germline ends. The clonotype originates from a woman younger than 30 in good health and CMV-seropositive. Sequenced sample: PBMCs. This rearrangement joins TRBV29-1 to TRBJ1-2, with D possibly matching TRBD1 (5 bases). The DNA for the CDR3 is TGCAGCGTTAGGGGCGAAGGCTATGGCTACACCTTC. Amino acid sequence: CSVRGEGYGYTF.